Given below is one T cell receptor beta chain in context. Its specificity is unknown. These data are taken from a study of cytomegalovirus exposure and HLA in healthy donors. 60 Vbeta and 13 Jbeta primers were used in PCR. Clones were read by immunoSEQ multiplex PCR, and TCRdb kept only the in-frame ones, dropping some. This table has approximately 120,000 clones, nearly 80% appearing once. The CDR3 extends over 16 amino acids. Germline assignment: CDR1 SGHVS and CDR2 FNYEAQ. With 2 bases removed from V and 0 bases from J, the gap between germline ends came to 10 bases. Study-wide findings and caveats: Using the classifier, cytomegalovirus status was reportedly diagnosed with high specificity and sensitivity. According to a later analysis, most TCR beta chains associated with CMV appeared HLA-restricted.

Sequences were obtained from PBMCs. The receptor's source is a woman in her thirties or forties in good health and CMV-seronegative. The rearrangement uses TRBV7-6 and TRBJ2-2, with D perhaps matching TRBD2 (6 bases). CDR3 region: CASSLPRGANTGELFF. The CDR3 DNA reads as TGTGCCAGCAGCTTACCGCGGGGAGCGAACACCGGGGAGCTGTTTTTT.